This T cell receptor (beta chain) appears in the sequencing data of a study of neoadjuvant anti-PD-1 for oral cavity cancer. Points on this clone: Its specificity is unknown.

General observations from the study: PBMC Gini-index clonality exceeded responders' in non-responders post-nivolumab.

Specified time point: after neoadjuvant nivolumab, at surgical resection. Cohort: HPV-negative, locally advanced oral cavity squamous cell carcinoma patients. Analysis of PBMCs was direct, with no culture step. J gave up 8 bases and V 6 bases, and 12 bases lay outside the gene matches. This CDR3 is built from 16 residues. The V gene's germline CDR1 is MNHNY and CDR2 SVGAGI (reference sequence). Most PBMC samples had around 0.5 ug input DNA in six replicates. Sequencing was performed with immunoSEQ multiplex PCR; in TCRdb, only in-frame clones are kept and a portion is missing. The sample records over 65,000 clones, about 85% being singletons.

The chain uses TRBV6-6 and TRBJ2-1, with 11 bases lining up with TRBD1. The sample was PBMCs, taken after nivolumab (anti-PD-1) treatment. This TCR came from a person aged 40 to 85 with oral cavity squamous cell carcinoma. For the CDR3, the DNA is TGTGCCAGCAGCTTACGTACGGACAGGGGGCCAGATGAGCAGTTCTTC. Translated, it gives CASSLRTDRGPDEQFF.